These 28 T cell receptor beta chains came from one sample sequenced in a study of blood T cell repertoires in COVID-19. Repertoires were generated with immunoSEQ multiplex PCR, while TCRdb's copy carries only in-frame clones and drops some. In the table there are around 270,000 clones, 75% to 90% of which are singletons. The material sequenced was PBMCs or T cells enriched from blood (not recorded which). These receptors all come from a woman aged 30 to 39 who had recovered from COVID-19.

The rearrangement links TRBV12-3 or TRBV12-4 to TRBJ2-1; no clear D. Deletions cut 4 bases from V and 9 bases from J, with 10 bases between. The CDR3 runs 12 residues. CDR3 nucleotide sequence: TGTGCCAGCAGTTACTCCTACGGTGAGCAGTTCTTC. Translated, it gives CASSYSYGEQFF.

This chain links TRBV7-3 with TRBJ2-7; D call uncertain. The CDR3 sequence is 15 residues long. The ends were cut back, 4 bases at V and 4 bases at J, with 17 bases in the middle. Per the germline V gene, CDR1 is SGHTA and CDR2 is FQGTGA. The CDR3 DNA sequence: TGTGCCAGCAGCTCCCCTGACCGGGTTCAGTACGAGCAGTACTTC. This translates into CASSSPDRVQYEQYF. Full variable domain (rest looked up from reference TRBV7-3 and TRBJ2-7): GAGVSQTPSNKVTEKGKYVELRCDPISGHTALYWYRQSLGQGPEFLIYFQGTGAADDSGLPNDRFFAVRPEGSVSTLKIQRTERGDSAVYLCASSSPDRVQYEQYFGPGTRLTVT.

The CDR3 loop is CASSKVSTGSYNEQFF. The CDR3 coding sequence is TGTGCCAGCAGCAAAGTATCGACAGGTTCCTACAATGAGCAGTTCTTC. This chain uses TRBV21-1 with TRBJ2-1; TRBD1 is the table's D call, not checked against the DNA. TRBV21-1 is marked as a pseudogene. The CDR3 has 16 residues.

The chain has TRBV7-7 and TRBJ2-2; 10 bases line up with TRBD1. The CDR3 spans 19 residues. Trimming took 5 bases from V and 0 from J; bases not matched to a gene: 12. Germline V CDR1 and CDR2: SSHAT, FNYEAQ (reference sequence). DNA of the CDR3: TGTGCCAGCAGCCCCTATTCCGCCGGACAGGGGGCGAACACCGGGGAGCTGTTTTTT. Amino acid sequence: CASSPYSAGQGANTGELFF.

The chain combines TRBV7-8 with TRBJ2-3, with TRBD2 as a possible D gene (5 bases). Germline values: CDR1 SGHVS, CDR2 FQNEAQ. V lost 2 bases, J lost 5 bases, and 8 bases lay in between. The CDR3 has 13 residues. The CDR3 nucleotides read TGTGCCAGCAGCTTAATGCGGGTAGATACGCAGTATTTT. Amino acid sequence: CASSLMRVDTQYF.

For the CDR3, the DNA is TGTGCCAGCAGTTTTCGTCTTGCGACTGAAGCTTTCTTT. Translated, it gives CASSFRLATEAFF. V and J are TRBV28 and TRBJ1-1; D call uncertain. V lost 3 bases and J lost 5, with 10 bases in between. This CDR3 contains 13 residues. From germline, CDR1 is MDHEN and CDR2 SYDVKM.

DNA for the CDR3: TGTGCCAGCAGTTACTACGACTGGGGGCGGGAGACTGAAGCTTTCTTT. Translated: CASSYYDWGRETEAFF. The chain combines TRBV6-5 with TRBJ1-1; maybe TRBD1 (6 bases). CDR1 is MNHEY, CDR2 SVGAGI, per germline. Trimming stripped 1 base from V and 5 bases from J, with 17 bases between. The CDR3 consists of 16 residues.

The chain couples TRBV6-5 to TRBJ2-5; TRBD1 matches at 7 bases. V trimming: 7 bases; J trimming: 5 bases; junction bases outside the gene matches: 10. There are 14 residues in the CDR3. Germline CDR1 reads MNHEY; CDR2 reads SVGAGI. In DNA form, the CDR3 reads TGTGCCAGCACGGGGATAAGGGGGCGGGAGACCCAGTACTTC. It translates to CASTGIRGRETQYF.

Here the CDR3 reads CASSSPGQRRRTGELFF. CDR3 DNA sequence: TGTGCCAGCAGCTCCCCGGGACAGCGCCGGCGGACCGGGGAGCTGTTTTTT. The chain has TRBV7-9 and TRBJ2-2; 7 positions agree with TRBD1. The CDR3 spans 17 residues. Germline lookup yields CDR1 SEHNR and CDR2 FQNEAQ (reference sequence). Trimming cost V 4 bases and J 5 bases; bases outside gene matches: 13.

This rearrangement joins TRBV5-1 to TRBJ2-3; TRBD2 aligns across 9 bases. The CDR3 totals 16 residues. V was pared by 2 bases and J by 8 bases, with 12 bases of the junction left unmatched. CDR1 is SGHRS, CDR2 YFSETQ, per germline. CDR3 sequence reads: CASSLRLSGSRGTQYF. The CDR3 DNA is TGCGCCAGCAGCTTACGCCTTAGCGGGAGTAGGGGTACGCAGTATTTT. The variable domain in full, completed from reference TRBV5-1 and TRBJ2-3, reads KAGVTQTPRYLIKTRGQQVTLSCSPISGHRSVSWYQQTPGQGLQFLFEYFSETQRNKGNFPGRFSGRQFSNSRSEMNVSTLELGDSALYLCASSLRLSGSRGTQYFGPGTRLTVL.

The gene calls are TRBV30 and TRBJ1-1; D gene unclear. V lost 1 base to trimming and J lost 10 bases, with 22 bases between them. Germline V lookup: CDR1 GTSNPN, CDR2 SVGIG (reference sequence). This CDR3 region has 15 residues. The CDR3 loop is CAWSERTHQNTGAFF. As DNA, the CDR3 is TGTGCCTGGAGTGAGAGGACTCACCAGAACACGGGAGCTTTCTTT.

In its sample, this clone was seen a few times. The CDR3 sequence: CATSTLETGVGSEKLFF. The CDR3, as DNA: TGTGCCACCAGCACGTTGGAAACAGGGGTCGGTAGTGAAAAACTGTTTTTT. The chain uses TRBV15 and TRBJ1-4; the match to TRBD1 covers 7 bases. With V trimmed by 4 bases and J by 7 bases, 15 bases remained unmatched. This CDR3 contains 17 residues. Germline V lookup: CDR1 LNHNV, CDR2 YYDKDF (reference sequence).

The chain carries TRBV28 and TRBJ2-3, with 12 bases lining up with TRBD2. The V and J ends lost 5 bases and 0 bases, in that order; junction bases with no gene match: 9. The CDR3 spans 18 residues. CDR1 and CDR2 from the germline V gene are MDHEN and SYDVKM. The CDR3 reads CASSTGTSGHASTDTQYF. The CDR3 DNA follows: TGTGCCAGCAGTACCGGGACTAGCGGGCACGCTAGCACAGATACGCAGTATTTT.

J is TRBJ2-5 and V is TRBV4-2; TRBD1 agrees at 10 bases. J lost 0 bases, V lost 2 bases, and 6 bases had no gene match. CDR3 length: 17 residues. Germline CDR1 LGHNA, CDR2 YNFKEQ. This CDR3 is CASSQLPGQGNQETQYF. CDR3 DNA: TGTGCCAGCAGCCAACTTCCGGGACAGGGGAACCAAGAGACCCAGTACTTC.

The chain combines TRBV7-2 with TRBJ2-1; D remains unclear. Germline V gene data show CDR1 as SGHTA and CDR2 as FQGNSA. The CDR3 totals 15 residues. V shed 0 bases and J shed 7 bases, with 13 bases lying between them. DNA for the CDR3: TGTGCCAGCAGCTTAGCGTCAGCAGGTTGGAATGAGCAGTTCTTC. Amino acid sequence: CASSLASAGWNEQFF.

The chain is built from TRBV14 and TRBJ2-5; no clear D gene. The germline V and J ends were trimmed by 2 bases and 7 bases, with 5 bases remaining between them. The CDR3 is made up of 11 amino acids. From germline, CDR1 is SGHDN and CDR2 FVKESK. The CDR3 sequence is CASSQRGTQYF. The CDR3 DNA follows: TGTGCCAGCAGCCAACGAGGGACCCAGTACTTC.

The J gene is TRBJ2-1, the V gene TRBV7-6; D perhaps matches TRBD2 (6 bases). Germline CDR1 is SGHVS and CDR2 is FNYEAQ. The CDR3 extends over 16 amino acids. V lost 5 bases, J lost 5 bases, and 19 bases lay in between. The CDR3 here is CASSPLGGVLDNEQFF. The CDR3 DNA follows: TGTGCCAGCAGCCCCTTGGGGGGAGTATTAGACAATGAGCAGTTCTTC.

The chain combines TRBV7-3 with TRBJ2-1, with 10 bases that match TRBD1. Germline V lookup: CDR1 SGHTA, CDR2 FQGTGA. Losses at the gene ends were 5 bases for V and 2 bases for J; bases not matched to a gene: 9. The CDR3 covers 17 residues. This CDR3 is CASSLFHGTGAYNEQFF. CDR3 in DNA: TGTGCCAGCAGCCTTTTCCACGGGACAGGGGCCTACAATGAGCAGTTCTTC.

The chain couples TRBV5-1 to TRBJ1-2; 10 bases are a match to TRBD1. This CDR3 is built from 15 residues. Germline-derived CDR1 and CDR2 are SGHRS and YFSETQ. Trimming cost V 4 bases and J 8 bases; bases outside gene matches: 11. The CDR3 DNA reads TGCGCCAGCAGCGCTCCGGGACAGGGGTTTTTCGGCTACACCTTC. Amino acids: CASSAPGQGFFGYTF.

This clone has a handful of counts. The J gene is TRBJ1-5, the V gene TRBV20-1, with 11 bases that match TRBD1. J gave up 5 bases and V 3 bases, and 6 bases lay outside the gene matches. The germline V gene encodes CDR1 DFQATT and CDR2 SNEGSKA (reference sequence). This CDR3 contains 15 residues. CDR3 in DNA: TGCAGTGCTAGTAGTCCGGGACAGGGGGATCAGCCCCAGCATTTT. This encodes CSASSPGQGDQPQHF.

CDR3 coding DNA: TGTGCCAGCACGAATACAGGGGGAGCTAACTATGGCTACACCTTC. Its translation is CASTNTGGANYGYTF. The chain joins TRBV6-5 to TRBJ1-2; the match to TRBD1 covers 8 bases. The germline CDR1 and CDR2 sequences are MNHEY and SVGAGI. The ends lost 7 bases at V and 0 bases at J; junction bases unmatched: 7. The CDR3 is made up of 15 amino acids.

With respect to this clone: In the same sample, other DNA sequences code for this CDR3. The chain has TRBV5-1 and TRBJ1-6; D gene ambiguous. The CDR3 is made up of 16 amino acids. Germline V lookup: CDR1 SGHRS, CDR2 YFSETQ. The ends were cut back, 4 bases at V and 0 bases at J, with 11 bases in the middle. The CDR3 spells CASSLVGGSYNSPLHF. For the CDR3, the DNA is TGCGCCAGCAGCCTCGTGGGAGGCTCCTATAATTCACCCCTCCACTTT.

In regard to this clone: At the DNA level, this CDR3 is encoded by other sequences in the same sample as well. The V gene is TRBV28, the J gene TRBJ1-2; D unclear. This CDR3 is built from 13 residues. The V and J ends lost 2 bases and 4 bases respectively, with 8 bases between them. Germline loops: CDR1 MDHEN, CDR2 SYDVKM. This chain's CDR3 is CASSLEGPYGYTF. The CDR3 bases are TGTGCCAGCAGTTTAGAGGGTCCCTATGGCTACACCTTC.

This chain links TRBV13 with TRBJ2-4; 12 bases fit TRBD1. Germline V gene lookup returns CDR1 PRHDT and CDR2 FYEKMQ (reference sequence). This CDR3 is built from 19 residues. V lost 4 bases to trimming and J lost 5 bases; unmatched junction nucleotides: 15. The CDR3, as DNA: TGTGCCAGCAGCTCGACCCGGGACAGGGGGCCTCGAGGGGAAAACATTCAGTACTTC. It translates to CASSSTRDRGPRGENIQYF.

The V and J genes are TRBV7-6 and TRBJ1-3; 12 bases agree with TRBD1. The germline V gene has CDR1 SGHVS and CDR2 FNYEAQ. Germline trimming cut 5 bases from V and 3 bases from J; bases unmatched to any gene: 8. The CDR3 runs to 17 residues. The CDR3 DNA follows: TGTGCCAGCAGCAAAACGGGACAGGGGGCGGGTGGAAACACCATATATTTT. Its protein is CASSKTGQGAGGNTIYF. The whole variable domain, filled in from reference TRBV7-6 and TRBJ1-3, reads GAGVSQSPRYKVTKRGQDVALRCDPISGHVSLYWYRQALGQGPEFLTYFNYEAQQDKSGLPNDRFSAERPEGSISTLTIQRTEQRDSAMYRCASSKTGQGAGGNTIYFGEGSWLTVV.

Written as DNA, the CDR3 is TGTGCCAGCAGCCGTCTGACACCGATCAATTCACCCCTCCACTTT. Translating gives CASSRLTPINSPLHF. The chain is built from TRBV28 and TRBJ1-6, with unresolved D. V dropped 6 bases and J dropped 7 bases, with 16 bases sitting between them. The germline V gene encodes CDR1 MDHEN and CDR2 SYDVKM. The CDR3 is 15 residues long.

This chain links TRBV4-1 with TRBJ2-7; possible D gene TRBD1, 5 bases. Trimming removed 4 bases from V and 1 base from J, with 11 bases in between. The CDR3 covers 14 residues. Germline CDR1 is MGHRA and CDR2 is YSYEKL. The CDR3 is CASSPRAGSYEQYF. The CDR3 nucleotides read TGCGCCAGCAGCCCTAGGGCAGGGTCCTACGAGCAGTACTTC.

This clone was counted once. The V call is TRBV24-1, the J call TRBJ2-6; maybe TRBD1 (6 bases). V was pared by 5 bases and J by 0 bases, with 7 bases between. CDR3 length: 15 residues. Germline loops: CDR1 KGHDR, CDR2 SFDVKD. CDR3 nucleotides: TGTGCCACCAGTGGACAGGACTCTGGGGCCAACGTCCTGACTTTC. It codes for CATSGQDSGANVLTF.